The clone carrying this TCR beta chain was picked up one time. This sample was included in a study of T cell changes during pregnancy in multiple sclerosis. This table comes from immunoSEQ multiplex PCR, and its TCRdb copy is limited to in-frame clones, with some not included. The sample yields 65,000 to 85,000 clones, about 90% seen once. The CDR3 runs to 14 residues. The trim removed 6 bases at V and 3 bases at J, leaving 3 bases unmatched. Germline V gene data show CDR1 as ENHRY and CDR2 as SYGVKD. The TCR was taken from a female donor with multiple sclerosis, enrolled in a pregnancy study. Sequenced material: peripheral blood, taken after pregnancy. The chain recombines TRBV10-3 with TRBJ2-3, with 10 bases fitting TRBD1. In DNA, the CDR3 is TGTGCCATCAGCCGGGACAGGGGTACAGATACGCAGTATTTT. It codes for CAISRDRGTDTQYF.